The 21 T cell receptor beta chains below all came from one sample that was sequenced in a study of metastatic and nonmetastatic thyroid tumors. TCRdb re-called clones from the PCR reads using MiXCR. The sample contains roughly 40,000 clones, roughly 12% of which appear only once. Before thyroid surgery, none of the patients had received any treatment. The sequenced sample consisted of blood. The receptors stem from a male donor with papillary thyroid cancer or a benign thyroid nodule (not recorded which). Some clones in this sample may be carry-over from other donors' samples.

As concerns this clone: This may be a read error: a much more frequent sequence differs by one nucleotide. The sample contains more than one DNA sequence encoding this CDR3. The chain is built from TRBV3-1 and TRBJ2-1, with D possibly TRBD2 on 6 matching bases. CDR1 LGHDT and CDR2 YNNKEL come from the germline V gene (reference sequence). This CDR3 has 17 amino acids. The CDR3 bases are TGTGCCAGCAGCCCCCAAAAGTCCCGGGAGCCGACCAATGAGCAATTCTTC. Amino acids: CASSPQKSREPTNEQFF.

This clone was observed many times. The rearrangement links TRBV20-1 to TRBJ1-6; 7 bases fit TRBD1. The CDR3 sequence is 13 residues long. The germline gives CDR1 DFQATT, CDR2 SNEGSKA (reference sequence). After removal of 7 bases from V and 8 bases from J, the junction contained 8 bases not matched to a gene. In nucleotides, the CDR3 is TGCAGTGTAAGAAGGGGGCGGGATTCACCCCTCCACTTT. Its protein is CSVRRGRDSPLHF.

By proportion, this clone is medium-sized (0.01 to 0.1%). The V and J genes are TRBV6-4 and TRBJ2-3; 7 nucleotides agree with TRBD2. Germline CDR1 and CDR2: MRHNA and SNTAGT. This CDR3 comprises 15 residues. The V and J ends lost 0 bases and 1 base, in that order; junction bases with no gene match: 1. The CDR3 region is CASSDSGGGTDTQYF. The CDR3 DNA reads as TGTGCCAGCAGTGACTCGGGAGGGGGCACAGATACGCAGTATTTT.

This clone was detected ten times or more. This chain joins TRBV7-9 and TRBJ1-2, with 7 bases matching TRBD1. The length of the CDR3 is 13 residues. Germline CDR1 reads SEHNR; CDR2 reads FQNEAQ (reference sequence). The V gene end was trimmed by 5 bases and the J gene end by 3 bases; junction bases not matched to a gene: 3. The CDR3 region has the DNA TGTGCCAGCAGCCCCGGGACAGACTATGGCTACACCTTC. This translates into CASSPGTDYGYTF.

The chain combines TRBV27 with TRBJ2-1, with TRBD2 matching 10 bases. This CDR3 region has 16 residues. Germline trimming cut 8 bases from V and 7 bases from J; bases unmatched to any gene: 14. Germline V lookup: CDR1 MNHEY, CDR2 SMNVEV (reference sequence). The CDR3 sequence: CASDKRGLAGANEQFF. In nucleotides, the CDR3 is TGTGCCAGCGACAAGCGTGGGCTAGCGGGAGCTAATGAGCAGTTCTTC.

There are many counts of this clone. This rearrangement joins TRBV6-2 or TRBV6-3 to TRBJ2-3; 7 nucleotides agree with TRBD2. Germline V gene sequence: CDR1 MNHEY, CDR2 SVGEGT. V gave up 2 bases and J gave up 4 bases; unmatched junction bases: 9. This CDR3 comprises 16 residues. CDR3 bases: TGTGCCAGCAGTTACCACGGCGGGAGATCTGCAGATACGCAGTATTTT. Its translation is CASSYHGGRSADTQYF.

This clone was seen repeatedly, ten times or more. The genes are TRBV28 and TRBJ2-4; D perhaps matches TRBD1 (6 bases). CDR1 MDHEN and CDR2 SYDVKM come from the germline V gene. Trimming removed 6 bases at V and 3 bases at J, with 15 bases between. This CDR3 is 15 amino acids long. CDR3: CASRSDSQGKNIQYF. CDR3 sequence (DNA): TGTGCCAGCAGGTCGGACAGTCAGGGCAAAAACATTCAGTACTTC.

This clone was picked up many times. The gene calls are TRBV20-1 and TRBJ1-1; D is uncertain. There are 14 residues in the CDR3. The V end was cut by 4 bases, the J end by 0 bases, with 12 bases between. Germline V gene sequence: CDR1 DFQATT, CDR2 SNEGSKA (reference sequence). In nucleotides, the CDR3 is TGCAGTGCTAAATTCCCATCTATGAACACTGAAGCTTTCTTT. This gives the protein CSAKFPSMNTEAFF.

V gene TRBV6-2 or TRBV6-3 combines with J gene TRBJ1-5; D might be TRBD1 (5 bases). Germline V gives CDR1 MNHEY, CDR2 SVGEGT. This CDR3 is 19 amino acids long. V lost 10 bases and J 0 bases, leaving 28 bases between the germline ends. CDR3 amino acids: CAKLWGGFWLVASNQPQHF. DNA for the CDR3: TGTGCCAAACTGTGGGGGGGATTTTGGCTGGTGGCTAGCAATCAGCCCCAGCATTTT.

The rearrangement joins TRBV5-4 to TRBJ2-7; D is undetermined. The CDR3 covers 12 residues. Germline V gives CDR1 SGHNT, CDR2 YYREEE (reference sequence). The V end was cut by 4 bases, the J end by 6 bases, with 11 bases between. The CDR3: CASSPDLGEQYF. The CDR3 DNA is TGTGCCAGCAGCCCGGACCTGGGCGAGCAGTACTTC.

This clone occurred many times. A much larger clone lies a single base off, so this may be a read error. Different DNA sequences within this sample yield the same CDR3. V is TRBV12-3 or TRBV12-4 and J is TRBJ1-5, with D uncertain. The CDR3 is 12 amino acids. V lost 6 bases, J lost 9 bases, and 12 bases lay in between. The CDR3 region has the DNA TGTGCCAGCAGCCCCCATCTCCGGCCCCAGCATTTT. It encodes CASSPHLRPQHF.

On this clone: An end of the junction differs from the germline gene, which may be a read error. The CDR3 sequence is CSAGEGPLSSYEQYF. In DNA form, the CDR3 reads TGCAGTGCTGGAGAGGGCCCTCTGAGCTCCTACGAGCAGTACTTC. The chain combines TRBV20-1 with TRBJ2-7, with D maybe TRBD2 (5 bases). Germline V gene data show CDR1 as DFQATT and CDR2 as SNEGSKA (reference sequence). CDR3 size: 15 residues.

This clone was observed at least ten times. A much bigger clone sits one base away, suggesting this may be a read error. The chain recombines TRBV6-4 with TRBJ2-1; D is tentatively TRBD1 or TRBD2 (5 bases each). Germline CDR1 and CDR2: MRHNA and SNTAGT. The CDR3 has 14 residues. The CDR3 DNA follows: TGTGCCAGCAGTGCGGGACCCGCGGCTAATGCGCAGTTCTTC. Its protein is CASSAGPAANAQFF.

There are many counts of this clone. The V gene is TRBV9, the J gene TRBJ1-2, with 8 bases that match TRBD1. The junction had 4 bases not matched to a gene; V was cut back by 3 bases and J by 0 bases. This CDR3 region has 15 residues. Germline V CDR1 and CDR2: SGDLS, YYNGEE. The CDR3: CASSARQGTNYGYTF. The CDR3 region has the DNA TGTGCCAGCAGCGCTAGACAGGGGACTAACTATGGCTACACCTTC.

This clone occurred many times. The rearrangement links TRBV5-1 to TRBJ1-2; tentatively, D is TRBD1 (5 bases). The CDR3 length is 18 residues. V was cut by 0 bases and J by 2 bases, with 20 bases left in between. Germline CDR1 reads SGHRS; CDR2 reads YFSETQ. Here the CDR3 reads CASSLGQGKLGTNYGYTF. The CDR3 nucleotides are TGCGCCAGCAGCTTGGGCCAGGGAAAACTTGGGACCAACTATGGCTACACCTTC.

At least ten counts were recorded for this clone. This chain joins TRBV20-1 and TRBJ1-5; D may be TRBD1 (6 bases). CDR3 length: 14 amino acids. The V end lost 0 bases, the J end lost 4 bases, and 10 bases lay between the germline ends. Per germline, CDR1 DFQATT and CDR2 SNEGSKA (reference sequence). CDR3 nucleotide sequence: TGCAGTGCTAGAGATCAGGGACAAAATCAGCCCCAGCATTTT. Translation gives CSARDQGQNQPQHF.

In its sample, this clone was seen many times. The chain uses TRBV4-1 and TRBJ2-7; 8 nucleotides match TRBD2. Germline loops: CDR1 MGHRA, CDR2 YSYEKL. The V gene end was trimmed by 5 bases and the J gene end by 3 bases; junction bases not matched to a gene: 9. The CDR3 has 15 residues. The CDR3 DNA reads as TGCGCCAGCAGCAGTATGTTTACTAGCGGCTACGAGCAGTACTTC. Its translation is CASSSMFTSGYEQYF.

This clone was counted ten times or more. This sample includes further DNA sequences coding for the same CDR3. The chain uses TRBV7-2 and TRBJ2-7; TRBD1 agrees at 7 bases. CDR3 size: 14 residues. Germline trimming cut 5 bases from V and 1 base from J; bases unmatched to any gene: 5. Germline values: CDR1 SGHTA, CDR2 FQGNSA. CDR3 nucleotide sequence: TGTGCCAGCAGCAAACAGACAGGGTCCTACGAGCAGTACTTC. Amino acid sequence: CASSKQTGSYEQYF.

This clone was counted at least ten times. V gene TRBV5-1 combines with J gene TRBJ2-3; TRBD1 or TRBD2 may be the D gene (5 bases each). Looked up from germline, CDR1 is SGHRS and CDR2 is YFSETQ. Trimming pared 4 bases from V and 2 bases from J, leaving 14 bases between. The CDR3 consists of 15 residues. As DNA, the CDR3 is TGCGCCAGCAGCCCTCGGTGGGGGACCACAGATACGCAGTATTTT. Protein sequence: CASSPRWGTTDTQYF.

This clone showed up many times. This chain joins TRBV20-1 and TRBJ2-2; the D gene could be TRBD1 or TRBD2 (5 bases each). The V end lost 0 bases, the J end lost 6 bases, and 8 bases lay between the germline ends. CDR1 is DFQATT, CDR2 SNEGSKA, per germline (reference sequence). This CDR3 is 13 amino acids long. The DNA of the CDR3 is TGCAGTGCTAGAGATGGGGGTTCCGGGGAGCTGTTTTTT. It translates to CSARDGGSGELFF.

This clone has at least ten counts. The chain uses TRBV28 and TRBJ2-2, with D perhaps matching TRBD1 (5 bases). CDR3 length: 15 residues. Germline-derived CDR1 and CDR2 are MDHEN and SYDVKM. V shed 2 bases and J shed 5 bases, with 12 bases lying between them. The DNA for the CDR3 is TGTGCCAGCAGTTTAGAAGGGGTTGAGACCGGGGAGCTGTTTTTT. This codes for CASSLEGVETGELFF.